This entry lists 22 T cell receptor beta chains sequenced from one sample in a study of early T cells in non-severe SARS-CoV-2 infection. Using its own MiXCR run on the 5' RACE reads, TCRdb lists one record per CDR3 protein. Of tens of thousands of distinct CDR3 sequences listed, less than 5.5% are singletons. What was sequenced was whole blood. These receptors came from an adult who was a healthcare worker with PCR-confirmed SARS-CoV-2 infection or an uninfected control (not recorded which).

CDR3 in amino acids: CASSTTGFSYEQYF. The CDR3 DNA reads TGTGCCAGTAGTACGACAGGGTTCTCCTACGAGCAGTACTTC. The chain uses TRBV19 and TRBJ2-7; 7 bases match TRBD1. The length of the CDR3 is 14 residues. J lost 0 bases, V lost 4 bases, and 3 bases had no gene match. Per the germline V gene, CDR1 is LNHDA and CDR2 is SQIVND (reference sequence).

This clonotype showed up many times. The rearrangement uses TRBV27 and TRBJ2-3, with D possibly being TRBD2 (5 bases). This CDR3 is 15 amino acids long. V dropped 3 bases and J dropped 1 base, with 11 bases sitting between them. Germline values: CDR1 MNHEY, CDR2 SMNVEV (reference sequence). The CDR3 region has the DNA TGTGCCAGCAGTTTCTTCAACGGGGGCACAGATACGCAGTATTTT. Encoded protein: CASSFFNGGTDTQYF.

This clonotype was counted many times. This sequence joins TRBV5-1 and TRBJ2-1; D ambiguous. Germline V gene lookup returns CDR1 SGHRS and CDR2 YFSETQ. Trimming cost V 5 bases and J 9 bases, with 9 bases left between them. The CDR3 covers 11 residues. The CDR3 coding sequence is TGCGCCAGCAGTACCGACACTGAGCAGTTCTTC. Protein sequence: CASSTDTEQFF.

This clonotype came up a few times. The chain couples TRBV5-1 to TRBJ2-7; TRBD2 agrees at 11 bases. With 4 bases clipped from V and 12 bases from J, the junction kept 15 bases outside the gene matches. Per germline, CDR1 SGHRS and CDR2 YFSETQ. The CDR3 is made up of 15 amino acids. The CDR3 region has the DNA TGCGCCAGCAGCCCCACTTACAACCTAGCGGGAGGACCGTACTTC. Its protein is CASSPTYNLAGGPYF.

The table lists this clonotype with a few counts. This sequence joins TRBV2 and TRBJ2-3; possible D gene TRBD1, 5 bases. Germline CDR1 and CDR2: SNHLY and FYNNEI. This CDR3 has 14 amino acids. The ends were cut back, 8 bases at V and 2 bases at J, with 14 bases in the middle. CDR3 sequence (DNA): TGTGCCAGCCAGTGGAACAGGAACACAGATACGCAGTATTTT. It is translated as CASQWNRNTDTQYF. The whole variable domain, filled in from reference TRBV2 and TRBJ2-3, reads EPEVTQTPSHQVTQMGQEVILRCVPISNHLYFYWYRQILGQKVEFLVSFYNNEISEKSEIFDDQFSVERPDGSNFTLKIRSTKLEDSAMYFCASQWNRNTDTQYFGPGTRLTVL.

This clonotype was observed at least ten times. The chain uses TRBV2 and TRBJ2-7; 8 bases are shared with TRBD1. There are 14 residues in the CDR3. Germline CDR1 is SNHLY and CDR2 is FYNNEI. The V gene end was trimmed by 10 bases and the J gene end by 7 bases; junction bases not matched to a gene: 15. In nucleotides, the CDR3 is TGTGCCACCACTAAGGGACAGGCGGCTGTAGAGCAGTACTTC. It is translated as CATTKGQAAVEQYF.

Ten or more counts support this clonotype. An end of the junction differs from the germline gene, which may be a read error. This sequence joins TRBV7-2 and TRBJ2-3; no reliable D call. Germline assignment: CDR1 SGHTA and CDR2 FQGNSA. The CDR3 has 14 residues. Written as DNA, the CDR3 is TGTGCCAACAGCCCCTCTCGTTCGGGAGATACGCAGTATTTT. Translating gives CANSPSRSGDTQYF.

Many counts were recorded for this clonotype. The CDR3 region is CASSPRQPTTNEKLFF. CDR3 bases: TGTGCCAGCAGCCCCAGACAGCCAACAACTAATGAAAAACTGTTTTTT. The chain combines TRBV12-3 or TRBV12-4 with TRBJ1-4; perhaps TRBD1 as D (5 bases). V shed 6 bases and J shed 0 bases, with 14 bases lying between them. CDR3 length: 16 residues.

A few counts support this clonotype. The chain combines TRBV19 with TRBJ2-5; 7 bases map to TRBD1. Germline trimming cut 2 bases from V and 1 base from J; bases unmatched to any gene: 4. The CDR3 runs to 15 residues. CDR1 and CDR2 from the germline V gene are LNHDA and SQIVND (reference sequence). The CDR3: CASSIWQGVQETQYF. The DNA of the CDR3 is TGTGCCAGTAGTATATGGCAGGGGGTCCAAGAGACCCAGTACTTC.

This clonotype occurred a few times. V gene TRBV11-2 combines with J gene TRBJ2-1, with 12 bases that match TRBD1. This CDR3 region has 17 residues. The germline CDR1 and CDR2 sequences are SGHAT and FQNNGV. Trimming removed 1 base from V and 7 bases from J; junction bases left unmatched: 8. CDR3 amino acids: CASSLGPGQGARNEQFF. For the CDR3, the DNA is TGTGCCAGCAGCTTAGGACCGGGACAGGGGGCTAGAAATGAGCAGTTCTTC.

The table lists this clonotype with many counts. This chain connects TRBV20-1 to TRBJ1-5; TRBD1 is a possible D gene (5 bases). CDR1 is DFQATT and CDR2 is SNEGSKA in the germline V gene (reference sequence). V dropped 0 bases and J dropped 1 base, with 19 bases sitting between them. This CDR3 comprises 18 residues. The CDR3, as DNA: TGCAGTGCTAGAGAGGGCAGGGACCTATACGCGAGCAATCAGCCCCAGCATTTT. Translating it yields CSAREGRDLYASNQPQHF.

This clonotype was seen many times. The gene calls are TRBV9 and TRBJ2-2; TRBD2 agrees at 10 bases. CDR1 and CDR2 from the germline V gene are SGDLS and YYNGEE. The CDR3 is 17 residues long. Losses at the gene ends were 2 bases for V and 0 bases for J; bases not matched to a gene: 4. The CDR3 bases are TGTGCCAGCAGCGTCGCCACTAGCGGGGCGAACACCGGGGAGCTGTTTTTT. This sequence encodes CASSVATSGANTGELFF.

The V and J genes are TRBV3-1 and TRBJ2-3; 10 bases map to TRBD2. Germline V gene sequence: CDR1 LGHDT, CDR2 YNNKEL (reference sequence). The V and J ends lost 2 bases and 1 base, in that order; junction bases with no gene match: 3. The CDR3 is made up of 16 amino acids. CDR3 protein: CASSQSGLAGTDTQYF. For the CDR3, the DNA is TGTGCCAGCAGCCAAAGCGGACTAGCGGGCACAGATACGCAGTATTTT.

The table lists this clonotype with many counts. V gene TRBV5-1 combines with J gene TRBJ1-2, with D possibly being TRBD1 (5 bases). V was pared by 4 bases and J by 1 base, with 8 bases between. The CDR3 sequence is 13 residues long. Germline lookup yields CDR1 SGHRS and CDR2 YFSETQ. The CDR3 sequence: CASSEDSNYGYTF. Here the CDR3 DNA reads TGCGCCAGCAGCGAAGACAGTAACTATGGCTACACCTTC.

This clonotype was recorded at least ten times. The chain combines TRBV19 with TRBJ1-4; TRBD1 aligns across 7 bases. V was pared by 4 bases and J by 10 bases, with 9 bases of the junction left unmatched. The CDR3 loop spans 14 amino acids. CDR1 and CDR2 (germline): LNHDA, SQIVND (reference sequence). Here the CDR3 DNA reads TGTGCCAGTAGTACCCGACAGGGCGGAGGAAAACTGTTTTTT. Translating gives CASSTRQGGGKLFF.

This clonotype was counted many times. The chain is built from TRBV12-3 or TRBV12-4 and TRBJ2-3; 8 bases match TRBD2. The CDR3 contains 14 residues. After removal of 8 bases from V and 3 bases from J, the junction contained 7 bases not matched to a gene. DNA for the CDR3: TGTGCCAGCCGTAGCGGGACTAGGACAGATACGCAGTATTTT. Its translation is CASRSGTRTDTQYF.

This clonotype was counted between two and nine times. The chain joins TRBV28 to TRBJ1-4, with unresolved D. Trimming left V 3 bases short and J 8 bases short, with 4 bases between. The CDR3 is 11 amino acids. The V gene's germline CDR1 is MDHEN and CDR2 SYDVKM. The CDR3 nucleotides are TGTGCCAGCAGTTTTGGAGAAAAACTGTTTTTT. Translating gives CASSFGEKLFF.

This clonotype showed up many times. The genes are TRBV7-3 and TRBJ2-1; 12 bases are a match to TRBD2. The CDR3 is 18 amino acids. Losses at the gene ends were 2 bases for V and 7 bases for J; bases not matched to a gene: 12. The germline CDR1 and CDR2 sequences are SGHTA and FQGTGA. CDR3 residues: CASSLYPATSGRRNEQFF. CDR3 DNA: TGTGCCAGCAGCTTATATCCCGCTACTAGCGGGAGGAGGAATGAGCAGTTCTTC. The complete variable domain, with remaining parts taken from reference TRBV7-3 and TRBJ2-1, reads GAGVSQTPSNKVTEKGKYVELRCDPISGHTALYWYRQSLGQGPEFLIYFQGTGAADDSGLPNDRFFAVRPEGSVSTLKIQRTERGDSAVYLCASSLYPATSGRRNEQFFGPGTRLTVL.

This clonotype showed up many times. This chain uses TRBV29-1 with TRBJ2-7; 10 bases align to TRBD1. The trim removed 6 bases at V and 7 bases at J, leaving 6 bases unmatched. The CDR3 runs 12 residues. Looked up from germline, CDR1 is SQVTM and CDR2 is ANQGSEA. CDR3 loop: CSVRQGAWEQYF. In DNA form, the CDR3 reads TGCAGCGTCAGACAGGGGGCGTGGGAGCAGTACTTC.

This clonotype has a count of ten or more. This sequence joins TRBV20-1 and TRBJ2-1, with D hard to call. Between the trimmed V and J ends, which lost 6 bases and 7 bases, there was a span of 19 bases. The CDR3 length is 14 residues. Looked up from germline, CDR1 is DFQATT and CDR2 is SNEGSKA (reference sequence). For the CDR3, the DNA is TGCAGTGCCAAACCTTGGGTGAGTGGTAATGAGCAGTTCTTC. Encoded protein: CSAKPWVSGNEQFF.

This clonotype was recorded at least ten times. The V and J genes are TRBV20-1 and TRBJ2-1; the match to TRBD2 covers 11 bases. Germline V gene sequence: CDR1 DFQATT, CDR2 SNEGSKA (reference sequence). This CDR3 is built from 17 residues. J gave up 6 bases and V 0 bases, and 10 bases lay outside the gene matches. CDR3 sequence reads: CSARDTLAGGPFNEQFF. The CDR3 DNA follows: TGCAGTGCTAGAGATACATTAGCGGGGGGGCCCTTCAATGAGCAGTTCTTC.

This clonotype was picked up a small number of times. The chain carries TRBV20-1 and TRBJ1-2; 7 nucleotides match TRBD1. Germline CDR1 reads DFQATT; CDR2 reads SNEGSKA (reference sequence). V trimming: 2 bases; J trimming: 4 bases; junction bases outside the gene matches: 19. The CDR3 sequence is 18 residues long. CDR3 bases: TGCAGTGCTAGATCCCTCGGGTGGACAGGAGGCCTAATCTATGGCTACACCTTC. This encodes CSARSLGWTGGLIYGYTF.